Listed here is a single T cell receptor (beta chain). Its specificity is unknown. The PCR contained 60 Vbeta and 13 Jbeta primers. Sequencing used immunoSEQ multiplex PCR; TCRdb keeps in-frame clones, though not all of them. Of 130,000 or so clones in the sample, around four fifths were seen once. These data belong to a study of cytomegalovirus exposure and HLA in healthy donors. The CDR3 consists of 13 residues. V lost 9 bases and J 4 bases, leaving 15 bases between the germline ends. The germline CDR1 and CDR2 sequences are LNHDA and SQIVND (reference sequence). Whole-study results and caveats: Reports indicated that the classifier achieved high specificity and sensitivity in diagnosing cytomegalovirus status. CMV serostatus was the sole immune exposure data available.

V usage is TRBV19 and J usage is TRBJ1-2; D uncertain. The sequenced material came from PBMCs. This TCR came from a woman aged 40 to 55 in good health and CMV-seronegative. CDR3: CASVAADGYGYTF. CDR3 bases: TGTGCCAGCGTCGCGGCTGACGGCTATGGCTACACCTTC.